These T cell receptor beta chains were read from a single sample in a study of T cells in localized non-small cell lung cancer. Some clones are missing from TCRdb's copy, which holds only in-frame ones; the method was immunoSEQ multiplex PCR. This sample has about 72,000 clones, with approximately 85% found just once. Sequencing used peripheral blood, obtained before any cancer treatment. The origin of the receptors is an older female donor with stage I lung adenocarcinoma. The CDR3 runs from the conserved cysteine through the conserved F or W. The D gene is left open where the match is weak. The size field is filled for only some rows; it gives once, few, many or a size class.

>TRBV27|.|TRBD1|TRBJ1-3
CASSSHRGPPGNTIYF
TGTGCCAGCAGTTCTCACAGGGGGCCCCCTGGAAACACCATATATTTT
>TRBV9|.|TRBD1|TRBJ2-7
CASSATRQGVEQYF
TGTGCCAGCAGCGCGACGAGACAGGGCGTCGAGCAGTACTTC
>TRBV6-5|.|TRBD1|TRBJ1-1
CASRTGGRNTEAFF
TGTGCCAGCAGGACAGGGGGAAGGAACACTGAAGCTTTCTTT
>TRBV5-1|.|TRBD1|TRBJ1-2
CASYSGTGLYGYTF
TGCGCCAGCTACTCAGGGACAGGGCTTTATGGCTACACCTTC
>TRBV6-1|.|.|TRBJ1-2
CASSSWQGVGYGYTF
TGTGCCAGCAGTTCATGGCAGGGTGTGGGATATGGCTACACCTTC
>TRBV19|.|TRBD1|TRBJ1-2
CASSMGQAALNYGYTF
TGTGCCAGTAGTATGGGACAGGCAGCCCTTAACTATGGCTACACCTTC
>TRBV4-1|few|.|TRBJ2-1
CASSQERVRAIYEQFF
TGCGCCAGCAGCCAAGAACGAGTAAGGGCGATCTATGAGCAGTTCTTC
>TRBV15|.|.|TRBJ2-7
CATSRDLRAYEQYF
TGTGCCACCAGCAGAGATTTGCGAGCCTACGAGCAGTACTTC
>TRBV5-1|few|.|TRBJ1-2
CASSLGTDYGYTF
TGCGCCAGCAGCCTAGGGACCGACTATGGCTACACCTTC
>TRBV19|.|TRBD1|TRBJ1-4
CASSIDRGTATNEKLFF
TGTGCCAGTAGTATCGACAGGGGGACCGCAACTAATGAAAAACTGTTTTTT